This TCR beta chain was recovered during a study of blood T cell repertoires in COVID-19 (dated by TCRdb to about 2020). With regard to the full study: Collaborator samples came from the United States, Italy and Spain and covered acute and convalescent phases of COVID-19. The repertoires were made available in a free public database intended to serve as a resource for research on the immune response to SARS-CoV-2. Sample metadata almost always included a de-identified subject ID, COVID-19 status, age in years and sex. Where available, HLA class I and class II types were obtained from metadata supplied by the sample provider rather than from assay-based typing. The dataset comprised deeply sampled blood TCRbeta repertoires from subjects exposed to, actively infected with, or recovered from COVID-19. The material from the prospective study consisted of cDNA or gDNA derived from T cells, B-cell-depleted T cells, or PBMCs. Samples were obtained from the ongoing ImmuneRACE study (first 160 participants) and from approximately 1,200 subjects provided by 6 global collaborators. The research as a whole found: The amount of clinical and demographic metadata varied by source and participant and was provided uncurated.

Notes on this clone: The clone's antigen remains unknown. Base qualities are not recorded, but no much larger clone differs from it by a single base.

The collaborating institutions used their own protocols to collect whole blood in K2EDTA tubes. For TCRbeta analysis, collaborators shipped samples as frozen whole blood, isolated PBMCs, or DNA extracted from either of those sample types. Measured from the cysteine to the phenylalanine, the CDR3 is 13 residues long. Only the CDR3 portion is preserved as DNA: 39 bases, with reading frame beginning at the first base. V is cut back by 6 bases and J by 8 bases, with 5 bases in the junction unmatched. Via the germline V gene (reference sequence), CDR1 is LNHDA and CDR2 SQIVND. The immunoSEQ Assay, a bias-controlled multiplex PCR, was used to amplify TCRbeta CDR3 regions from genomic DNA. The authors' analysis ran thus. Nucleated cell counts per sample were estimated from amplification of reference gene primers within the assay. To quantify the absolute abundance of each unique TCRbeta CDR3 rearrangement, sequence reads were collapsed and filtered. For each sample, productive Simpson clonality was calculated as the square root of Simpson's diversity index over productive rearrangements. TCRdb stores this immuneACCESS table with in-frame sequences only. Part of the clones is absent; in the studies checked, under half of the shortfall reflects unresolved V genes, and no reason is known for the rest. Clone size and V and J calls were adopted from that table, with D and trimming inferred from the DNA. Counted in this sample were roughly 120,000 clones; over 65% of them appeared once. Of the sample, approximately 0.86% is held by the ten largest clones.

This receptor was identified in a human donor with acute or convalescent COVID-19. The donor label of this sample is uncertain. Rearrangement joined TRBV19 to TRBJ1-1, with 11 bases in between that match TRBD1. Sequencing was done on a sample of peripheral blood. The CDR3 amino acid sequence is: CASRGQGAREAFF. At the DNA level, the sequence is TGTGCCAGTAGAGGACAGGGGGCAAGGGAAGCTTTCTTT.